One and the same sample provided the 10 T cell receptor beta chains below, sequenced in a study of blood T cell repertoires in COVID-19. Sequenced by immunoSEQ multiplex PCR; TCRdb stores in-frame clones only, minus some. Of tens of thousands of clones detected, roughly 80% appear once; the ten largest clones hold roughly 2%. Sample: peripheral blood. The receptors derive from a woman aged 60 to 75 with acute or convalescent COVID-19.

This chain connects TRBV12-3 or TRBV12-4 to TRBJ1-2; the D is unclear. The CDR3 is 13 amino acids. With 6 bases removed from V and 0 bases from J, the gap between germline ends came to 8 bases. In nucleotides, the CDR3 is TGTGCCAGCAGGCAGTCCGCTAACTATGGCTACACCTTC. It specifies CASRQSANYGYTF.

The gene calls are TRBV7-2 and TRBJ2-1; 9 bases line up with TRBD2. Per the germline V gene, CDR1 is SGHTA and CDR2 is FQGNSA. CDR3 length: 16 amino acids. The junction had 7 bases not matched to a gene; V was cut back by 3 bases and J by 4 bases. The CDR3 region has the DNA TGTGCCAGCAGCTTCCGAGCGGGGGGCTTATACAATGAGCAGTTCTTC. Amino acids: CASSFRAGGLYNEQFF.

The V call is TRBV5-1, the J call TRBJ2-1, with TRBD2 matching 8 bases. Germline loops: CDR1 SGHRS, CDR2 YFSETQ. J gave up 6 bases and V 0 bases, and 11 bases lay outside the gene matches. The CDR3 length is 17 residues. The CDR3 coding sequence is TGCGCCAGCAGCTTGGAGCCGGGAGGGTTTCGCTCCAATGAGCAGTTCTTC. Translation gives CASSLEPGGFRSNEQFF.

In regard to this clone: The junction departs from the called germline gene at one end, perhaps through a read error. This chain links TRBV2 with TRBJ2-7, with TRBD1 identical over 9 bases. The CDR3 extends over 13 amino acids. Germline CDR1 and CDR2: SNHLY and FYNNEI. The CDR3 DNA sequence: TGTGCCAGCAGTGAAAATACAGGGGGCGTTTTGGACTTC. Amino acids: CASSENTGGVLDF.

The rearrangement uses TRBV11-2 and TRBJ1-5; D remains ambiguous. V was pared by 4 bases and J by 4 bases, with 11 bases between. The CDR3 runs to 14 residues. In germline, CDR1 is SGHAT, CDR2 FQNNGV. As DNA, the CDR3 is TGTGCCAGCAGCTGGGAGGGTGATAATCAGCCCCAGCATTTT. This sequence encodes CASSWEGDNQPQHF.

This chain connects TRBV29-1 to TRBJ2-7; a weak D match, TRBD1 (6 bases). Deletions cut 7 bases from V and 5 bases from J, with 12 bases between. The CDR3 loop spans 11 amino acids. Germline-derived CDR1 and CDR2 are SQVTM and ANQGSEA. The chain's CDR3 is CSARRDNEQYF. For the CDR3, the DNA is TGCAGCGCCCGCCGGGACAACGAGCAGTACTTC.

The chain joins TRBV5-1 to TRBJ2-5; D possibly corresponds to TRBD2 (7 bases). CDR3 size: 16 residues. In germline, CDR1 is SGHRS, CDR2 YFSETQ. Trimming left V 0 bases short and J 5 bases short, with 17 bases between. CDR3 residues: CASSLVVWGGRETQYF. In DNA form, the CDR3 reads TGCGCCAGCAGCTTGGTTGTTTGGGGGGGCCGGGAGACCCAGTACTTC.

The table lists this clone with a few counts. The rearrangement links TRBV28 to TRBJ2-3; TRBD2 agrees at 8 bases. Germline trimming cut 4 bases from V and 3 bases from J; bases unmatched to any gene: 12. The germline V gene has CDR1 MDHEN and CDR2 SYDVKM. This CDR3 has 17 residues. As DNA, the CDR3 is TGTGCCAGCAGTTCCCACTCGGTTCGGGGGGGGACAGATACGCAGTATTTT. Protein: CASSSHSVRGGTDTQYF.

The chain uses TRBV14 and TRBJ1-2; 7 nucleotides align to TRBD1. Germline lookup yields CDR1 SGHDN and CDR2 FVKESK. V lost 5 bases, J lost 5 bases, and 5 bases stayed unmatched. This CDR3 has 13 amino acids. The DNA for the CDR3 is TGTGCCAGCAGCACACAGGGACAGTATGGCTACACCTTC. Encoded protein: CASSTQGQYGYTF.

CDR3 region: CASISNRGLAEAFF. CDR3 coding DNA: TGTGCCAGCATTAGTAACAGGGGTTTGGCTGAAGCTTTCTTT. The V call is TRBV6-1, the J call TRBJ1-1; TRBD1 matches at 7 bases. The length of the CDR3 is 14 residues. V shed 7 bases and J 6 bases; nucleotides not matched to a gene: 11. Germline-derived CDR1 and CDR2 are MNHNS and SASEGT.